The text below deals with one T cell receptor beta chain. The antigen is unknown. Deep level was the assay's run setting. The protocol was immunoSEQ multiplex PCR, while the TCRdb copy is restricted to in-frame clones and leaves out a portion. The table records about 1.4 million clones, roughly 95% of them present only once. This record belongs to a study of shared clonotypes between healthy human individuals. Study-wide findings and caveats: Estimated clonotype richness was generally higher in naive than memory subsets. Few donors limited the genetic and exposure-history diversity represented.

The CDR3 is 16 amino acids. Germline V gives CDR1 WNHNN, CDR2 SYGVQD (reference sequence). Germline trimming cut 4 bases from V and 4 bases from J; bases unmatched to any gene: 2. The rearrangement uses TRBV10-1 and TRBJ2-3; 16 bases match TRBD2. This TCR derives from a man in his thirties or forties in good health. The specimen was naive CD4+ T cells sorted from blood. Indicated subset: CD45RA+ positively selected. The CDR3 DNA sequence: TGCGCCAGCAGTGGGGGACTAGCGGGAGGGTCAGATACGCAGTATTTT. This translates into CASSGGLAGGSDTQYF.